This TCR beta chain is drawn from a study of Graves' ophthalmopathy and Graves' hyperthyroidism. From RNA, the CDR3 regions of TCR beta chains were amplified and sequenced. RT-PCR in the first round used HTBI primers; a second-round multiplex PCR followed. MiXCR, applied by TCRdb to the multiplex PCR reads, yields one record per CDR3 protein. The repertoire holds 560,000 or so distinct CDR3 sequences, with 35% to 40% as singletons. Regarding the study as a whole: The model reached roughly 71% sensitivity and roughly 72% specificity for predicting ophthalmopathy progression.

Recruitment covered hyperthyroidism patients aged 18 to 65 whose new diagnosis was of under 2 months' duration. Other autoimmune diseases, uncontrolled infections, pregnancy or lactation led to the exclusion of patients. Serum thyroxine and TRAb, along with clinical symptoms, thyroid ultrasound and orbital computed tomography, were what diagnosis relied on. V was trimmed by 6 bases and J by 7 bases, leaving 22 bases between them. The V gene's germline CDR1 is LNHDA and CDR2 SQIVND (reference sequence). The CDR3 totals 16 residues. This clonotype was observed at least ten times. Its antigen is undetermined.

Sequences were obtained from peripheral blood or thyroid tissue (not recorded which). The rearrangement uses TRBV19 and TRBJ1-5; maybe TRBD1 (6 bases). The receptor's source is an adult man with Graves' hyperthyroidism. This chain's CDR3 is CASRHDRGGIGQPQHF. The CDR3 nucleotides read TGTGCCAGTAGACACGACCGAGGGGGAATAGGGCAGCCCCAGCATTTT.